These 29 T cell receptor beta chains share one sample of origin, sequenced in a study of T cells in Graves' hyperthyroidism and ophthalmopathy. Researchers amplified the TCR beta CDR3 regions from RNA transcripts. First-round RT-PCR targeting the TCR CDR3 was performed with the HTBI primer set. TCRdb reprocessed the multiplex PCR reads with MiXCR, giving one entry per CDR3 protein. The data show a few hundred thousand distinct CDR3 sequences, with roughly 13% seen just once and approximately 35% held by the top ten. Sequenced input: blood. The source is a woman between 40 and 55 years old with Graves' ophthalmopathy.

Points on this clonotype: This may be a read error, as it is one base from a much larger clone. V is TRBV20-1 and J is TRBJ2-1; TRBD2 matches at 12 bases. The CDR3 contains 15 residues. Losses at the gene ends were 3 bases for V and 12 bases for J; bases not matched to a gene: 12. Germline CDR1 and CDR2: DFQATT and SNEGSKA (reference sequence). The CDR3 sequence: CSARSPSGRALAQFF. The CDR3 nucleotides read TGCAGTGCTAGGTCTCCTAGCGGGAGGGCCCTGGCGCAGTTCTTC.

The chain recombines TRBV9 with TRBJ2-1, with 8 bases lining up with TRBD2. The CDR3 has 15 amino acids. Germline CDR1 and CDR2: SGDLS and YYNGEE. V dropped 3 bases and J dropped 9; count of bases not matched to a gene: 11. The CDR3 spells CASSAPGGPYGEQFF. Here the CDR3 DNA reads TGTGCCAGCAGCGCCCCGGGGGGGCCCTACGGTGAGCAGTTCTTC.

This clonotype was seen at least ten times. The genes are TRBV12-5 and TRBJ1-2; possible D gene TRBD1, 6 bases. V was pared by 7 bases and J by 4 bases, with 13 bases between. Looked up from germline, CDR1 is LGHNT and CDR2 is FRNRAP. The CDR3 consists of 13 residues. The CDR3 bases are TGTGCTAGTGCCCCTAAGGGGGGCTATGGCTACACCTTC. This sequence encodes CASAPKGGYGYTF.

This clonotype was recorded many times. The CDR3 loop reads CASSYTWAGNNSYNEQFF. The DNA of the CDR3 is TGTGCCAGCAGCTATACCTGGGCGGGAAACAACTCCTACAATGAGCAGTTCTTC. The chain couples TRBV11-3 to TRBJ2-1; TRBD2 might be the D (6 bases). CDR3 length equals 18 residues. V lost 4 bases and J 0 bases, leaving 19 bases between the germline ends. Germline V gene data show CDR1 as SGHNT and CDR2 as YENEEA.

This clonotype was detected a few times. This sequence joins TRBV20-1 and TRBJ1-1; TRBD1 might be the D (6 bases). The germline V gene encodes CDR1 DFQATT and CDR2 SNEGSKA (reference sequence). V was cut by 5 bases and J by 1 base, with 11 bases left in between. This CDR3 contains 13 residues. The CDR3 here is CSAPKQGNTEAFF. In nucleotides, the CDR3 is TGCAGTGCTCCCAAACAGGGGAACACTGAAGCTTTCTTT.

This clonotype turned up a few times. The chain has TRBV7-9 and TRBJ2-5, with a possible D match to TRBD1 (6 bases). Trimming removed 1 base at V and 13 bases at J, with 16 bases between. Germline CDR1 is SEHNR and CDR2 is FQNEAQ (reference sequence). The CDR3 consists of 13 residues. CDR3 region: CASSLGVVRGLYF. CDR3 bases: TGTGCCAGCAGCTTAGGGGTTGTCAGGGGCCTGTACTTC.

There are many counts of this clonotype. V gene TRBV15 combines with J gene TRBJ1-4; D is possibly TRBD1 (5 bases). The germline gives CDR1 LNHNV, CDR2 YYDKDF (reference sequence). The CDR3 covers 14 residues. V gave up 0 bases and J gave up 3 bases, with 5 bases separating them. CDR3 sequence: CATSREGANEKLFF. The CDR3 nucleotides read TGTGCCACCAGCAGAGAGGGGGCTAATGAAAAACTGTTTTTT. The full variable domain, its missing parts supplied by reference TRBV15 and TRBJ1-4, is DAMVIQNPRYQVTQFGKPVTLSCSQTLNHNVMYWYQQKSSQAPKLLFHYYDKDFNNEADTPDNFQSRRPNTSFCFLDIRSPGLGDTAMYLCATSREGANEKLFFGSGTQLSVL.

This clonotype was picked up a small number of times. CDR3 nucleotide sequence: TGTGCCACCAGCAGACAGGGTTTCACCGGGGAGCTGTTTTTT. Residues: CATSRQGFTGELFF. V is TRBV15 and J is TRBJ2-2, with D tentatively TRBD1 (5 bases). V dropped 2 bases and J dropped 4 bases, with 8 bases sitting between them. Per the germline V gene, CDR1 is LNHNV and CDR2 is YYDKDF (reference sequence). This CDR3 region has 14 residues.

The chain uses TRBV4-2 and TRBJ2-7; 8 bases agree with TRBD1. The CDR3 runs to 16 residues. Germline assignment: CDR1 LGHNA and CDR2 YNFKEQ. The ends lost 4 bases at V and 3 bases at J; junction bases unmatched: 11. In DNA form, the CDR3 reads TGTGCCAGCAGCCTCCCAGGGGGCGGAGCGGGCTACGAGCAGTACTTC. This gives the protein CASSLPGGGAGYEQYF.

The sample holds many counts of this clonotype. J is TRBJ2-3 and V is TRBV28; D might be TRBD1 (6 bases). Germline CDR1 is MDHEN and CDR2 is SYDVKM. V lost 10 bases, J lost 6 bases, and 8 bases lay in between. The CDR3 has 10 residues. The CDR3 here is CATRGDTQYF. Written as DNA, the CDR3 is TGTGCCACTAGGGGGGATACGCAGTATTTT.

This clonotype was recorded at least ten times. The chain joins TRBV20-1 to TRBJ1-2; D uncertain. The V end was cut by 5 bases, the J end by 4 bases, with 8 bases between. The CDR3 contains 11 residues. Germline CDR1 reads DFQATT; CDR2 reads SNEGSKA (reference sequence). The CDR3 is CSAEDGYGYTF. CDR3 nucleotide sequence: TGCAGTGCTGAGGACGGCTATGGCTACACCTTC.

This chain joins TRBV10-2 and TRBJ1-1; maybe TRBD1 (6 bases). Germline CDR1 and CDR2: WSHSY and SAAADI. This CDR3 has 14 residues. Trimming left V 4 bases short and J 3 bases short, with 12 bases between. For the CDR3, the DNA is TGCGCCAGCAGTGGTTCCGGGGGCCACACTGAAGCTTTCTTT. This translates into CASSGSGGHTEAFF.

The chain combines TRBV3-1 with TRBJ2-7; 10 bases match TRBD2. This CDR3 is 15 amino acids long. CDR1 LGHDT and CDR2 YNNKEL come from the germline V gene (reference sequence). Trimming removed 2 bases from V and 7 bases from J; junction bases left unmatched: 8. The CDR3 protein is CASSQKRGGPGEQYF. The CDR3 DNA is TGTGCCAGCAGCCAAAAGCGGGGGGGGCCGGGGGAGCAGTACTTC.

This clonotype was seen many times. The chain combines TRBV28 with TRBJ1-5; D might be TRBD1 (6 bases). The V gene's germline CDR1 is MDHEN and CDR2 SYDVKM. Trimming pared 3 bases from V and 5 bases from J, leaving 17 bases between. The CDR3 runs to 16 residues. The DNA for the CDR3 is TGTGCCAGCAGTTTGGGAGGGGGGCGCCCACATCAGCCCCAGCATTTT. Encoded protein: CASSLGGGRPHQPQHF.

This clonotype has at least ten counts. This chain links TRBV3-1 with TRBJ2-1; no clear D gene. The CDR3 has 15 residues. In germline, CDR1 is LGHDT, CDR2 YNNKEL (reference sequence). V lost 0 bases and J 4 bases, leaving 10 bases between the germline ends. The DNA of the CDR3 is TGTGCCAGCAGCCAAGACTTCTTGGCATACAATGAGCAGTTCTTC. Translation: CASSQDFLAYNEQFF.

This clonotype has more than one count but fewer than ten. The V and J genes are TRBV5-6 and TRBJ2-5, with D maybe TRBD2 (6 bases). The CDR3 runs to 13 residues. Per germline, CDR1 SGHDT and CDR2 YYEEEE. The V end lost 5 bases, the J end lost 5 bases, and 13 bases lay between the germline ends. The chain's CDR3 is CASSWYAGETQYF. In DNA, the CDR3 is TGTGCCAGCAGTTGGTATGCGGGGGAGACCCAGTACTTC.

This clonotype was counted between two and nine times. The chain carries TRBV6-1 and TRBJ2-5, with TRBD1 identical over 10 bases. The germline V gene encodes CDR1 MNHNS and CDR2 SASEGT. This CDR3 comprises 14 residues. J gave up 4 bases and V 4 bases, and 3 bases lay outside the gene matches. The CDR3, as DNA: TGTGCCAGCAGTGGCTGGACAGGGGGAGAGACCCAGTACTTC. Amino acids: CASSGWTGGETQYF.

This clonotype has ten or more counts. This chain links TRBV7-9 with TRBJ2-2, with a tentative D call TRBD1 (5 bases). Germline V lookup: CDR1 SEHNR, CDR2 FQNEAQ (reference sequence). V was trimmed by 5 bases and J by 3 bases, leaving 10 bases between them. This CDR3 has 14 amino acids. In DNA, the CDR3 is TGTGCCAGCAGCCCTAGACAGTACACCGGGGAGCTGTTTTTT. Its translation: CASSPRQYTGELFF.

This clonotype occurred many times. The genes are TRBV28 and TRBJ1-5; D possibly corresponds to TRBD1 (5 bases). V lost 2 bases, J lost 7 bases, and 12 bases lay in between. This CDR3 contains 14 residues. CDR1 is MDHEN, CDR2 SYDVKM, per germline. The CDR3, as DNA: TGTGCCAGCAGTTTAGGCAGGGTGGGGCAGCCCCAGCATTTT. It codes for CASSLGRVGQPQHF.

This clonotype was detected ten times or more. The J gene is TRBJ2-5, the V gene TRBV11-2; TRBD2 might be the D (5 bases). The ends were cut back, 2 bases at V and 5 bases at J, with 15 bases in the middle. CDR3 size: 15 residues. Germline lookup yields CDR1 SGHAT and CDR2 FQNNGV. The CDR3 DNA reads as TGTGCCAGCAGCTTATTTGGGGTTAGAGGGGAGACCCAGTACTTC. This gives the protein CASSLFGVRGETQYF.

V is TRBV5-1 and J is TRBJ2-5; 11 nucleotides line up with TRBD2. Germline V gene sequence: CDR1 SGHRS, CDR2 YFSETQ. J was trimmed by 0 bases and V by 1 base; bases with no gene match: 8. CDR3 length equals 18 residues. CDR3 sequence reads: CASSLRSSGGTHQETQYF. The DNA for the CDR3 is TGCGCCAGCAGCTTGAGGTCTAGCGGGGGGACCCACCAAGAGACCCAGTACTTC.

In this sample, this clonotype turned up many times. The V and J genes are TRBV11-3 and TRBJ1-1, with D possibly being TRBD1 (6 bases). The V end was cut by 3 bases, the J end by 5 bases, with 13 bases between. This CDR3 region has 14 residues. The germline CDR1 and CDR2 sequences are SGHNT and YENEEA. The CDR3 DNA reads as TGTGCCAGCAGCTTGGGGGCGTCGTCAACTGAAGCTTTCTTT. Translated, it gives CASSLGASSTEAFF.

In regard to this clonotype: A much larger clone differs by one base, so this may be a read error. The chain uses TRBV20-1 and TRBJ2-3; weak D call: TRBD1 (6 bases). The end of the DNA aligns better with TRBJ1-5, so the J call may be wrong. This CDR3 is 14 amino acids long. The germline V gene encodes CDR1 DFQATT and CDR2 SNEGSKA (reference sequence). The CDR3 here is CSANPGGATDTQHF. CDR3 DNA: TGCAGTGCTAATCCCGGGGGGGCGACAGATACGCAGCATTTT.

In its sample, this clonotype was seen many times. The V and J genes are TRBV7-9 and TRBJ2-7; TRBD1 matches 8 bases. This CDR3 is 15 amino acids long. CDR1 and CDR2 from the germline V gene are SEHNR and FQNEAQ (reference sequence). Trimming cost V 1 base and J 2 bases; bases outside gene matches: 4. The CDR3, as DNA: TGTGCCAGCAGCTTAGGTAGGGACAGGACCTACGAGCAGTACTTC. Translating gives CASSLGRDRTYEQYF.

This clonotype was seen a few times. This sequence may be a read error, since a much larger clone differs from it by one base. This chain links TRBV7-9 with TRBJ2-1, with D perhaps matching TRBD1 or TRBD2 (6 bases each). Looked up from germline, CDR1 is SEHNR and CDR2 is FQNEAQ (reference sequence). This CDR3 is 16 amino acids long. The CDR3 sequence is CASSARGRGEVNERFF. CDR3 bases: TGTGCCAGCAGCGCCCGGGGGCGGGGAGAGGTCAATGAGCGGTTCTTC.

This clonotype was detected only a few times. This chain joins TRBV10-2 and TRBJ1-5; 8 bases align to TRBD1. The ends lost 6 bases at V and 5 bases at J; junction bases unmatched: 3. CDR1 and CDR2 from the germline V gene are WSHSY and SAAADI. The CDR3 has 13 amino acids. In nucleotides, the CDR3 is TGCGCCAGCAGACAGGGGGTTTATCAGCCCCAGCATTTT. It specifies CASRQGVYQPQHF.

V usage is TRBV4-1 and J usage is TRBJ2-7; the match to TRBD2 covers 7 bases. The trim removed 1 base at V and 6 bases at J, leaving 12 bases unmatched. Germline V gene lookup returns CDR1 MGHRA and CDR2 YSYEKL. CDR3 length: 16 amino acids. CDR3 region: CASSQVLGSGLGEQYF. DNA of the CDR3: TGCGCCAGCAGCCAAGTATTGGGTAGCGGGTTGGGCGAGCAGTACTTC.

This clonotype turned up a few times. The chain is built from TRBV24-1 and TRBJ2-2; D possibly matches TRBD1 or TRBD2 (5 bases each). V was shortened by 7 bases and J by 6 bases, with 20 bases between the two germline ends. The CDR3 is 16 amino acids. Germline V gene data show CDR1 as KGHDR and CDR2 as SFDVKD. The CDR3 is CATSTLGTFQPGELFF. In DNA, the CDR3 is TGTGCCACCAGCACATTAGGGACCTTCCAACCCGGGGAGCTGTTTTTT.

This clonotype was counted many times. The chain employs TRBV10-3 and TRBJ1-2; 11 bases are shared with TRBD1. Trimming cost V 10 bases and J 5 bases; bases outside gene matches: 9. CDR3 size: 14 residues. Germline lookup yields CDR1 ENHRY and CDR2 SYGVKD. CDR3 in amino acids: CATTIGQGAYGYTF. Written as DNA, the CDR3 is TGTGCCACGACGATCGGACAGGGGGCTTATGGCTACACCTTC.